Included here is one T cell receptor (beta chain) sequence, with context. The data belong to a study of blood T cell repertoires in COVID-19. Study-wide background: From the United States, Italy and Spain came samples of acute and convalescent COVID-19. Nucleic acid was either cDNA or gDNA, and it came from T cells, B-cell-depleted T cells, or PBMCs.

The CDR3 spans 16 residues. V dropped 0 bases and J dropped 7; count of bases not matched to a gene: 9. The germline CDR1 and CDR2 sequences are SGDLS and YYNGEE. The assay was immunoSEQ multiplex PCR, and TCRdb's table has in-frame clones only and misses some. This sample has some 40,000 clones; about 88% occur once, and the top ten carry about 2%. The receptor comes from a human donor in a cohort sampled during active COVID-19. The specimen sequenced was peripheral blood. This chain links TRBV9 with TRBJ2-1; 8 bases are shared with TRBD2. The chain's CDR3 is CASSVGPRRGVNEQFF. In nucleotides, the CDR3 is TGTGCCAGCAGCGTAGGCCCTAGGCGGGGGGTTAATGAGCAGTTCTTC.